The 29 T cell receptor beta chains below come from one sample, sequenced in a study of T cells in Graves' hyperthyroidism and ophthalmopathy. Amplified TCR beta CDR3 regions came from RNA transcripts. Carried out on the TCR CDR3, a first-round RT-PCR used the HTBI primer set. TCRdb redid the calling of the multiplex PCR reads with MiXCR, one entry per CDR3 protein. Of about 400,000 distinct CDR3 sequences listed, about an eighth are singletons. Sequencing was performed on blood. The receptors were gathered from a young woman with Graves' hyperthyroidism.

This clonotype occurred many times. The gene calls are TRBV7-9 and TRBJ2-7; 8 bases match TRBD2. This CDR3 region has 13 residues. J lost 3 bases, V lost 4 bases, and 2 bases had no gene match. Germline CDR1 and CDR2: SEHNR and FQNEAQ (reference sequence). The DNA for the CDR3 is TGTGCCAGCAGCTCAGCGGGGGACTACGAGCAGTACTTC. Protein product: CASSSAGDYEQYF.

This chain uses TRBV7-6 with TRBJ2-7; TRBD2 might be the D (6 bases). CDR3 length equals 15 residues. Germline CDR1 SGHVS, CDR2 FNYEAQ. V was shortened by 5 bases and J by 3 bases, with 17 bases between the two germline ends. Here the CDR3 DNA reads TGTGCCAGCAGCCTATCCATGACTAGTTACTACGAGCAGTACTTC. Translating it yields CASSLSMTSYYEQYF.

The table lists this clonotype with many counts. The CDR3 DNA sequence: TGTGCCAGCTCACCAACGGGACAGGGTAATGAGCAGTTCTTC. Translation gives CASSPTGQGNEQFF. The rearrangement links TRBV18 to TRBJ2-1; 9 bases agree with TRBD1. The CDR3 covers 14 residues. Germline V CDR1 and CDR2: KGHSH, LQKENI. The ends lost 2 bases at V and 7 bases at J; junction bases unmatched: 3.

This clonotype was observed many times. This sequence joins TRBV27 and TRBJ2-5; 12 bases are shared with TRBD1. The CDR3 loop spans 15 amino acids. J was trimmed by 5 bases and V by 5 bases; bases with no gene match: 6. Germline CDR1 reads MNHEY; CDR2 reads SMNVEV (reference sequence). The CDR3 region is CASSPGTGGVETQYF. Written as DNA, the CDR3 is TGTGCCAGCAGTCCCGGGACAGGGGGCGTGGAGACCCAGTACTTC.

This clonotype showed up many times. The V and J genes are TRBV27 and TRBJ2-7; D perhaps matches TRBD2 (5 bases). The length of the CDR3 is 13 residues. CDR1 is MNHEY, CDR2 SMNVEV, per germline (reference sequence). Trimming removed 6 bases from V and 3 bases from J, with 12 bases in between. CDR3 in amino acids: CASRDLEYYEQYF. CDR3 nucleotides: TGTGCCAGCAGGGACTTAGAATACTACGAGCAGTACTTC.

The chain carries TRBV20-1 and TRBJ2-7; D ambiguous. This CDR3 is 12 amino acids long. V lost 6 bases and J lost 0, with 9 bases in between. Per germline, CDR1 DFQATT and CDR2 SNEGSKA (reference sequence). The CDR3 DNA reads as TGCAGTGCCCTAAGGAGCTCCTACGAGCAGTACTTC. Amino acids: CSALRSSYEQYF.

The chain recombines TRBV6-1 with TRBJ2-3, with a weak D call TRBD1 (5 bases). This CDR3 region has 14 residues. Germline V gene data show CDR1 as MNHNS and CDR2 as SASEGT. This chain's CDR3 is CTTVLGPRTDTQYF. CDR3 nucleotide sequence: TGTACCACCGTTTTGGGGCCCCGCACAGATACGCAGTATTTT.

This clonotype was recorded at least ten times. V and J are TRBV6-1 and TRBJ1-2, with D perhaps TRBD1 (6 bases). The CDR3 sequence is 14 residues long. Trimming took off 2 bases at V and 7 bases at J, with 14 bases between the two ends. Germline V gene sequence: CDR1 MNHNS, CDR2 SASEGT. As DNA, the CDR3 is TGTGCCAGCAGTGAACTGGGACAAGTGAGTGGCTACACCTTC. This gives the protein CASSELGQVSGYTF.

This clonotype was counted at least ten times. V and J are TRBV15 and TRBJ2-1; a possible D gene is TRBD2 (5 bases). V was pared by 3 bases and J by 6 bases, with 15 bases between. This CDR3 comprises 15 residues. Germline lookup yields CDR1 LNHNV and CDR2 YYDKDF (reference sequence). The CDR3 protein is CATSRRTERANEQFF. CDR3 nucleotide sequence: TGTGCCACCAGCAGGAGGACGGAGAGGGCCAATGAGCAGTTCTTC. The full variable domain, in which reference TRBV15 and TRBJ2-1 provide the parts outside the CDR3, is DAMVIQNPRYQVTQFGKPVTLSCSQTLNHNVMYWYQQKSSQAPKLLFHYYDKDFNNEADTPDNFQSRRPNTSFCFLDIRSPGLGDTAMYLCATSRRTERANEQFFGPGTRLTVL.

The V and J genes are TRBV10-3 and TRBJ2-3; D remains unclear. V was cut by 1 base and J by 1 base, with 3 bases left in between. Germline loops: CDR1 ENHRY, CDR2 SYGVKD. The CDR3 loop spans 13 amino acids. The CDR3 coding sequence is TGTGCCATCAGTGAGTTTGGCACAGATACGCAGTATTTT. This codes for CAISEFGTDTQYF.

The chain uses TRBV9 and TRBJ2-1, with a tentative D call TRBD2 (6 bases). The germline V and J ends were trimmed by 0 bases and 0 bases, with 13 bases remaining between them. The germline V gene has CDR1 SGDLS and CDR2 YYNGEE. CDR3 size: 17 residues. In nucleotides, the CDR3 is TGTGCCAGCAGCGTAGTCGGTACCGGGAGCTCCTACAATGAGCAGTTCTTC. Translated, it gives CASSVVGTGSSYNEQFF.

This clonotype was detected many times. CDR3 loop: CASEGQGASSSYNEQFF. In nucleotides, the CDR3 is TGTGCCAGCGAAGGACAGGGGGCGTCAAGCTCCTACAATGAGCAGTTCTTC. The chain has TRBV2 and TRBJ2-1; 11 positions match TRBD1. The CDR3 covers 17 residues. Germline values: CDR1 SNHLY, CDR2 FYNNEI. Unmatched junction bases numbered 9, after V lost 8 bases and J lost 0 bases.

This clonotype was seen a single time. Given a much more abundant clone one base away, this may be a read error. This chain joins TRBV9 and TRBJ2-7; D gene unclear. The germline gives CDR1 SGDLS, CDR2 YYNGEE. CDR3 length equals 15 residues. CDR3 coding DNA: TGTGCCTGCAGCGCCCCGATTACAGACTTATACGAGCAGTACTTC. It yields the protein CACSAPITDLYEQYF.

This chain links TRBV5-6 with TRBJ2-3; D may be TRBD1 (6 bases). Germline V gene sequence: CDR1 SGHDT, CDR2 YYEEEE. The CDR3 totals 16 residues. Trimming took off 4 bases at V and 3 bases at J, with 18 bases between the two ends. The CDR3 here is CASSQLAGVLTDTQYF. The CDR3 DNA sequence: TGTGCCAGCAGCCAGCTGGCAGGGGTATTAACAGATACGCAGTATTTT. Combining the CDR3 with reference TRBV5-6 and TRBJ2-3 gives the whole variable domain DAGVTQSPTHLIKTRGQQVTLRCSPKSGHDTVSWYQQALGQGPQFIFQYYEEEERQRGNFPDRFSGHQFPNYSSELNVNALLLGDSALYLCASSQLAGVLTDTQYFGPGTRLTVL.

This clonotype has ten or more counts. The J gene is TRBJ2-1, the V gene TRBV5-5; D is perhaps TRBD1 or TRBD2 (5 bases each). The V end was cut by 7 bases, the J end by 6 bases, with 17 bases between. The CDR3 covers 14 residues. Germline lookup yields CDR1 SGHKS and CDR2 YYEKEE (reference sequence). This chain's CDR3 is CASFPEVGGNEQFF. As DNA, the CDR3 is TGTGCCAGCTTTCCCGAAGTTGGGGGCAATGAGCAGTTCTTC.

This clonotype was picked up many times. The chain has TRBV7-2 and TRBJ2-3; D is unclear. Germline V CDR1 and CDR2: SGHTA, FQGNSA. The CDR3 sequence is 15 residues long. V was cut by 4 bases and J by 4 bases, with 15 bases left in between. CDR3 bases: TGTGCCAGCAGCTACCCATTGGATCGGGCAGATACGCAGTATTTT. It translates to CASSYPLDRADTQYF.

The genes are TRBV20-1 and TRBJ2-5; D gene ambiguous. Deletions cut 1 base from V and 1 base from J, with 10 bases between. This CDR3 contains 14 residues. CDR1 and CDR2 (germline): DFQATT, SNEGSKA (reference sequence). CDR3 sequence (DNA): TGCAGTGCTAGAGCGGGCAGCCGCCAAGAGACCCAGTACTTC. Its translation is CSARAGSRQETQYF.

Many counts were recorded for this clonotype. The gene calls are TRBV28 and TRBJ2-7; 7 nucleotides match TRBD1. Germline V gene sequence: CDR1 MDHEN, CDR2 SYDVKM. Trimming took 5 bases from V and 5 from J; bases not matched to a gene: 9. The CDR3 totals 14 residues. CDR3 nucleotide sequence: TGTGCCAGCAGTACAAGGGACAGCACCCACGAGCAGTACTTC. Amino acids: CASSTRDSTHEQYF.

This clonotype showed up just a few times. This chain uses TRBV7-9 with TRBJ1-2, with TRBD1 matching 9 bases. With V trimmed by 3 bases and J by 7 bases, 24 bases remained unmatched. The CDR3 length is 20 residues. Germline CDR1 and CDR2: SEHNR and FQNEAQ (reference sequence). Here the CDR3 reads CASSFPPNPSCRDRAVGYTF. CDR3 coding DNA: TGTGCCAGCAGCTTCCCACCAAACCCCTCTTGTCGGGACAGGGCAGTTGGCTACACCTTC.

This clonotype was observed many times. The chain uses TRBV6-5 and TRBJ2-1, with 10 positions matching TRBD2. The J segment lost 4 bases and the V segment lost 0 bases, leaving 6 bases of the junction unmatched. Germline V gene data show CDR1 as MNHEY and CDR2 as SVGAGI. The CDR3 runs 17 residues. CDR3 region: CASSYSQLAGIYNEQFF. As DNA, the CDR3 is TGTGCCAGCAGTTACTCGCAACTAGCGGGGATATACAATGAGCAGTTCTTC.

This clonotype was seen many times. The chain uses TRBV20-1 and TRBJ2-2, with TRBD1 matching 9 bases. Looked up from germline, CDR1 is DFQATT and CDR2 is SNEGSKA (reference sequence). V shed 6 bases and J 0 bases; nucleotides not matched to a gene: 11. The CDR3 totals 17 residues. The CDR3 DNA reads TGCAGTGCCAACCGAGTGGGACAGGGCGCGAACACCGGGGAGCTGTTTTTT. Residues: CSANRVGQGANTGELFF.

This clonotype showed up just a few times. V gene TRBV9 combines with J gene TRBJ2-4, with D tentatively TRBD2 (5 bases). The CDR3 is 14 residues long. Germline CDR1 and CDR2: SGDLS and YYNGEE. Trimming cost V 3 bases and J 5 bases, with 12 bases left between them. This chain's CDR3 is CASSADSEENIQYF. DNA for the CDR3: TGTGCCAGCAGCGCGGACTCCGAGGAAAACATTCAGTACTTC.

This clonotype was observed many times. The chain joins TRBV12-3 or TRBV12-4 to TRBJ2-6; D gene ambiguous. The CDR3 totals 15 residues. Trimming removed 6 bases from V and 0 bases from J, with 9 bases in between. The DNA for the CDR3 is TGTGCCAGCAGGCAAGGGTTCTCTGGGGCCAACGTCCTGACTTTC. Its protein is CASRQGFSGANVLTF.

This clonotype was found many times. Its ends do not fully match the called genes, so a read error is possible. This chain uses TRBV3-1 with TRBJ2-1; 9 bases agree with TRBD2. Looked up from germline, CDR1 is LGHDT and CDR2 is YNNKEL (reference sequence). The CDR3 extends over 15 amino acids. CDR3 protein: CASSLASGNYNEQFF. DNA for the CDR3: TGCGCCAGCAGCTTGGCTAGCGGGAACTACAATGAGCAGTTCTTC.

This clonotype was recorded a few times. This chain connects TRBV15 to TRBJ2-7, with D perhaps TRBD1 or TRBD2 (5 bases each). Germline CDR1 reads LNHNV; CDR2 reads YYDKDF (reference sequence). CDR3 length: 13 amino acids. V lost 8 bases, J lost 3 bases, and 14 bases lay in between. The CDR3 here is CATADRDHYEQYF. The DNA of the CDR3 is TGTGCCACCGCCGACCGGGACCACTACGAGCAGTACTTC.

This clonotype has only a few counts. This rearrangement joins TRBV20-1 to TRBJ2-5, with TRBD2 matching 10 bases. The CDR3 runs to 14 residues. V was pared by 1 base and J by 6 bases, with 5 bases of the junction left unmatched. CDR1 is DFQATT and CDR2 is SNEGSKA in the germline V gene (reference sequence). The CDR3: CSARASGSAKTQYF. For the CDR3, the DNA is TGCAGTGCTAGAGCTAGCGGGAGTGCCAAGACCCAGTACTTC.

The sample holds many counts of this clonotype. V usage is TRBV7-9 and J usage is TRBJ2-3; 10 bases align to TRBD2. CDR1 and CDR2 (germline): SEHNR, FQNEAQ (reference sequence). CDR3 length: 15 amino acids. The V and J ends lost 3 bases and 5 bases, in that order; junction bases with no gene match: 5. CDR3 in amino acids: CASSFSGREIDTQYF. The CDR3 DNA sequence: TGTGCCAGCAGCTTCAGCGGGAGGGAAATAGATACGCAGTATTTT.

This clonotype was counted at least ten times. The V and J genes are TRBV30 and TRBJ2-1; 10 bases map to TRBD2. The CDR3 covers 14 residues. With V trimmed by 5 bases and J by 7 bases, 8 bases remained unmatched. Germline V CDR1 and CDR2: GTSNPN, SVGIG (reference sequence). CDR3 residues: CAWGLAGEWNEQFF. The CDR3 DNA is TGTGCCTGGGGCCTAGCGGGAGAATGGAATGAGCAGTTCTTC.

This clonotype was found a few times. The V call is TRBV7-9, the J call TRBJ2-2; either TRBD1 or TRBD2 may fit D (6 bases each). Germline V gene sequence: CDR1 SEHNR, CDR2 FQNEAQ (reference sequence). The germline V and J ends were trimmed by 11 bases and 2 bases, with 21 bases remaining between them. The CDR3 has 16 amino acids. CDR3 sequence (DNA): TGTGCCCTAAGGAGGGTTACAGGGAGCAACACCGGGGAGCTGTTTTTT. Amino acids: CALRRVTGSNTGELFF.